This T cell receptor beta chain was sequenced during a study of T cell responses to AZD1222 COVID-19 vaccine. Study-level results: Nearly half of the spike-specific TCRs reportedly recognize variant regions that carry no mutations. Sampled repertoires all dated from after the peak T cell response.

Comment on this clone: Its antigen is still unknown.

Produced via immunoSEQ multiplex PCR; TCRdb's table is partial and in-frame only. The sample carries about 180,000 clones, approximately 91% recorded once. Trimming removed 6 bases at V and 2 bases at J, with 11 bases between. The CDR3 has 14 residues. Germline V CDR1 and CDR2: WNHNN, SYGVQD (reference sequence). The sequence was collected from an adult who received the AZD1222 COVID-19 vaccine. The chain combines TRBV10-1 with TRBJ1-3; perhaps TRBD1 as D (6 bases). The starting material was peripheral blood, obtained 28 days after the second AZD1222 dose. CDR3 DNA sequence: TGCGCCAGCAGGGACGACAGGACTGGAAACACCATATATTTT. Translated: CASRDDRTGNTIYF.